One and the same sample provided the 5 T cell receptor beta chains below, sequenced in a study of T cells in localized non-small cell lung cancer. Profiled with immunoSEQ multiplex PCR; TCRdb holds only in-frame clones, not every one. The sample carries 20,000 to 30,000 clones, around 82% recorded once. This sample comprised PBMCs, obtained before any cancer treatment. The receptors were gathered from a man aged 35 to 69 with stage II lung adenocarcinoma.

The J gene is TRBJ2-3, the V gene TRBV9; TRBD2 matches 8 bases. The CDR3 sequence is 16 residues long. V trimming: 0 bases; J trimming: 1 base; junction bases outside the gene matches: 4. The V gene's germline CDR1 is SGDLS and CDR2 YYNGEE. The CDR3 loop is CASSVDISGGTDTQYF. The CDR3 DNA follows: TGTGCCAGCAGCGTAGATATTAGCGGGGGCACAGATACGCAGTATTTT.

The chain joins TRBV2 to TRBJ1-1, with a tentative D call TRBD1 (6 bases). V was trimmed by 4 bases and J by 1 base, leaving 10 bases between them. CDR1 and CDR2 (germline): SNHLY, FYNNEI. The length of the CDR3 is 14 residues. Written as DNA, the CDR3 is TGTGCCAGCAGTGCTGAAGGGGGGAACACTGAAGCTTTCTTT. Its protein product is CASSAEGGNTEAFF.

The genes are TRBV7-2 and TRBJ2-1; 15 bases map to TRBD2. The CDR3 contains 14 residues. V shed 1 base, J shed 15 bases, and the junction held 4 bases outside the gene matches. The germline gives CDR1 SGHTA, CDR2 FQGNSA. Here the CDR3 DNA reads TGTGCCAGCAGCTTAGGGACTAGCGGGAGGGCCCTGTTCTTC. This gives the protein CASSLGTSGRALFF.

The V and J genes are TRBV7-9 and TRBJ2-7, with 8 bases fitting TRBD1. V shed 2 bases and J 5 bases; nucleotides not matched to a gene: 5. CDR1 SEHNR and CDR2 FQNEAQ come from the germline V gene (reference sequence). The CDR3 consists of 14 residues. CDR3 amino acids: CASSLQGAVNEQYF. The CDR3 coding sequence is TGTGCCAGCAGCTTACAGGGGGCTGTAAACGAGCAGTACTTC.

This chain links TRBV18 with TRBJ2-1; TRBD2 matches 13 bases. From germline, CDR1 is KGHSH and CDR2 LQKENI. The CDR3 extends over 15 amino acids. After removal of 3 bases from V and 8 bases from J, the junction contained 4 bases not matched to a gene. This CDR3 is CASSPRLAGGDEQFF. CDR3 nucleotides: TGTGCCAGCTCACCTAGACTAGCGGGAGGCGATGAGCAGTTCTTC.